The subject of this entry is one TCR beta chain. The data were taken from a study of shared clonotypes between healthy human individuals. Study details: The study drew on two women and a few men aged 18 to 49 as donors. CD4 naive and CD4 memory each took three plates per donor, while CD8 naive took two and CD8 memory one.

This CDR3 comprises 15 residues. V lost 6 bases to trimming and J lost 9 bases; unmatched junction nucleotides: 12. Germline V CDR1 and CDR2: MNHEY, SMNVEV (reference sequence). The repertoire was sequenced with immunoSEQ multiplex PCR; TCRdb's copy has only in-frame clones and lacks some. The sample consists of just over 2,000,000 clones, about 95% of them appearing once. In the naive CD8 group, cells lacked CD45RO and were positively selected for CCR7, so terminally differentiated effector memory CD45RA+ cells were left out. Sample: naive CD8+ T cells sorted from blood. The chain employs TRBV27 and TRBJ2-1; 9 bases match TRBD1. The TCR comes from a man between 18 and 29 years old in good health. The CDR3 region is CASRSGTGNSGEQFF. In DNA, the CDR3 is TGTGCCAGCAGGTCCGGGACAGGGAATTCTGGTGAGCAGTTCTTC.